One sample yielded the 29 T cell receptor beta chains listed below, sequenced in a study of blood T cell repertoires in COVID-19. The table came from immunoSEQ multiplex PCR; TCRdb's copy has only in-frame clones and leaves some out. Among 80,000 to 95,000 clones listed, roughly 80% were seen once. The sample consisted of peripheral blood. Receptor source: a man aged 80 or over with active or convalescent COVID-19.

Here the CDR3 reads CASSIATGSGANVLTF. CDR3 nucleotide sequence: TGTGCCAGTAGTATAGCGACAGGCTCTGGGGCCAACGTCCTGACTTTC. The chain employs TRBV19 and TRBJ2-6; tentatively, D is TRBD1 (6 bases). In germline, CDR1 is LNHDA, CDR2 SQIVND (reference sequence). The ends were cut back, 1 base at V and 0 bases at J, with 7 bases in the middle. This CDR3 contains 16 residues.

The rearrangement uses TRBV11-3 and TRBJ2-1, with D unclear. Between the trimmed V and J ends, which lost 5 bases and 0 bases, there was a span of 8 bases. CDR3 length: 14 residues. Germline CDR1 is SGHNT and CDR2 is YENEEA. The CDR3 region has the DNA TGTGCCAGCAGCCTTGATAGCTCCTACAATGAGCAGTTCTTC. Translation: CASSLDSSYNEQFF. The variable domain in full, completed from reference TRBV11-3 and TRBJ2-1, reads EAGVVQSPRYKIIEKKQPVAFWCNPISGHNTLYWYLQNLGQGPELLIRYENEEAVDDSQLPKDRFSAERLKGVDSTLKIQPAELGDSAVYLCASSLDSSYNEQFFGPGTRLTVL.

This clone was seen only once. The CDR3 bases are TGTGCCAGCAGCCAAGAAATAGGGGGAACTGAAGCTTTCTTT. Protein sequence: CASSQEIGGTEAFF. The chain carries TRBV3-1 (or the pseudogene TRBV3-2) and TRBJ1-1; D perhaps matches TRBD1 (6 bases). Germline V gene lookup returns CDR1 LGHDT and CDR2 YNNKEL (reference sequence). The V end lost 0 bases, the J end lost 5 bases, and 10 bases lay between the germline ends. The CDR3 runs 14 residues.

The chain joins TRBV11-2 to TRBJ1-5; D is ambiguous. The CDR3 contains 15 residues. Germline V gene data show CDR1 as SGHAT and CDR2 as FQNNGV. V was trimmed by 0 bases and J by 3 bases, leaving 9 bases between them. CDR3 region: CASSLDGQDNQPQHF. In nucleotides, the CDR3 is TGTGCCAGCAGCTTAGATGGGCAAGACAATCAGCCCCAGCATTTT.

The V gene is TRBV29-1, the J gene TRBJ2-7; 7 positions agree with TRBD2. CDR1 and CDR2 from the germline V gene are SQVTM and ANQGSEA. V shed 4 bases and J 6 bases; nucleotides not matched to a gene: 9. The length of the CDR3 is 13 residues. The CDR3 protein is CSVGASGSGEQYF. The CDR3 DNA sequence: TGCAGCGTTGGGGCTAGCGGATCGGGCGAGCAGTACTTC.

The rearrangement joins TRBV3-1 (or the pseudogene TRBV3-2) to TRBJ2-7, with TRBD2 identical over 9 bases. Germline CDR1 LGHDT, CDR2 YNNKEL (reference sequence). The CDR3 runs to 15 residues. The V and J ends lost 2 bases and 2 bases, in that order; junction bases with no gene match: 4. In DNA, the CDR3 is TGTGCCAGCAGCCAATTTAGCGGGGGTCCCTACGAGCAGTACTTC. Amino acid sequence: CASSQFSGGPYEQYF.

The rearrangement links TRBV5-1 to TRBJ1-4; a weak D match, TRBD1 (5 bases). In germline, CDR1 is SGHRS, CDR2 YFSETQ. The CDR3 runs 15 residues. V lost 0 bases and J lost 6, with 12 bases in between. DNA for the CDR3: TGCGCCAGCAGCTTGGATAACGGCAGGGATGAAAAACTGTTTTTT. This gives the protein CASSLDNGRDEKLFF. The complete variable domain, with remaining parts taken from reference TRBV5-1 and TRBJ1-4, reads KAGVTQTPRYLIKTRGQQVTLSCSPISGHRSVSWYQQTPGQGLQFLFEYFSETQRNKGNFPGRFSGRQFSNSRSEMNVSTLELGDSALYLCASSLDNGRDEKLFFGSGTQLSVL.

The rearrangement joins TRBV19 to TRBJ2-3; 7 bases align to TRBD2. Looked up from germline, CDR1 is LNHDA and CDR2 is SQIVND (reference sequence). This CDR3 is 17 amino acids long. V shed 6 bases and J 3 bases; nucleotides not matched to a gene: 15. The CDR3 is CASSRVNGWGGTDTQYF. CDR3 nucleotide sequence: TGTGCCAGTAGCCGCGTTAATGGCTGGGGAGGGACAGATACGCAGTATTTT.

The chain couples TRBV2 to TRBJ1-4; D is possibly TRBD1 (6 bases). Germline V gives CDR1 SNHLY, CDR2 FYNNEI. The germline V and J ends were trimmed by 7 bases and 0 bases, with 12 bases remaining between them. The CDR3 covers 15 residues. This CDR3 reads CASTGQLTTNEKLFF. CDR3 nucleotide sequence: TGTGCCAGCACCGGACAGCTAACAACTAATGAAAAACTGTTTTTT.

This clone occurred once. J is TRBJ2-3 and V is TRBV24-1; D unclear. This CDR3 is 11 amino acids long. In germline, CDR1 is KGHDR, CDR2 SFDVKD. Trimming stripped 5 bases from V and 7 bases from J, with 6 bases between. The CDR3 bases are TGTGCCACCAGTGTATCCCATACGCAGTATTTT. It specifies CATSVSHTQYF.

CDR3 in DNA: TGTGCCAGCAGCCGGAGACCAGGGGGAGCGACGAACACCGGGGAGCTGTTTTTT. Protein: CASSRRPGGATNTGELFF. The J gene is TRBJ2-2, the V gene TRBV14; TRBD1 matches 7 bases. J was trimmed by 0 bases and V by 4 bases; bases with no gene match: 11. The CDR3 runs to 18 residues. Per germline, CDR1 SGHDN and CDR2 FVKESK. Using reference TRBV14 and TRBJ2-2 for the parts outside the CDR3, the full variable domain is EAGVTQFPSHSVIEKGQTVTLRCDPISGHDNLYWYRRVMGKEIKFLLHFVKESKQDESGMPNNRFLAERTGGTYSTLKVQPAELEDSGVYFCASSRRPGGATNTGELFFGEGSRLTVL.

The chain uses TRBV5-8 and TRBJ1-1; tentatively, D is TRBD1 (6 bases). Germline lookup yields CDR1 SGHTS and CDR2 YDEGEE. This CDR3 has 18 residues. Trimming stripped 4 bases from V and 4 bases from J, with 26 bases between. As DNA, the CDR3 is TGTGCCAGCAGCCCGGCCGAGGGGGTCGTTTTGGGGGCCACTGAAGCTTTCTTT. Its translation: CASSPAEGVVLGATEAFF.

As to this clone: A junction end diverges from the germline sequence, so it may reflect a read error. The chain combines TRBV5-1 with TRBJ1-1; D unresolved. This CDR3 has 14 amino acids. CDR1 and CDR2 from the germline V gene are SGHRS and YFSETQ. The DNA for the CDR3 is TGCGCCAGCAGTTTGGGGTCCGGGAACACTGAAGCTTTCTTT. Translated, it gives CASSLGSGNTEAFF.

The chain recombines TRBV20-1 with TRBJ2-1; D is possibly TRBD2 (7 bases). The CDR3 loop spans 14 amino acids. In germline, CDR1 is DFQATT, CDR2 SNEGSKA (reference sequence). V lost 3 bases and J lost 6, with 15 bases in between. In DNA form, the CDR3 reads TGCAGTGCTAGTTACGGGGGGCGGATCAATGAGCAGTTCTTC. The encoded protein is CSASYGGRINEQFF.

The gene calls are TRBV18 and TRBJ1-4, with TRBD1 identical over 7 bases. The CDR3 is 16 amino acids. The junction had 5 bases not matched to a gene; V was cut back by 3 bases and J by 1 base. The germline gives CDR1 KGHSH, CDR2 LQKENI. The CDR3 loop reads CASSPTGWGTNEKLFF. The DNA of the CDR3 is TGTGCCAGCTCACCGACAGGGTGGGGAACTAATGAAAAACTGTTTTTT.

The rearrangement joins TRBV10-2 to TRBJ1-2, with 8 positions matching TRBD1. CDR1 WSHSY and CDR2 SAAADI come from the germline V gene. Trimming at V came to 3 bases and at J to 6 bases, leaving 9 bases not matched to a gene. CDR3 size: 15 residues. The CDR3 nucleotides are TGCGCCAGCAGTGATAGGACAGGGAGGCAGGATGGCTACACCTTC. Encoded protein: CASSDRTGRQDGYTF.

V gene TRBV29-1 combines with J gene TRBJ1-4; 7 nucleotides line up with TRBD1. In germline, CDR1 is SQVTM, CDR2 ANQGSEA. This CDR3 is 15 amino acids long. Losses at the gene ends were 8 bases for V and 8 bases for J; bases not matched to a gene: 17. CDR3 sequence: CSTPGQTNAGEKLFF. For the CDR3, the DNA is TGCAGCACCCCGGGACAGACAAACGCGGGCGAAAAACTGTTTTTT.

The V gene is TRBV10-3, the J gene TRBJ2-6; perhaps TRBD2 as D (6 bases). CDR3 length equals 14 residues. With 3 bases removed from V and 13 bases from J, the gap between germline ends came to 16 bases. The V gene's germline CDR1 is ENHRY and CDR2 SYGVKD. CDR3 DNA sequence: TGTGCCATCAGTGATGCGGGACCCCCAACGGTCCTGACTTTC. It is translated as CAISDAGPPTVLTF.

There are a few counts of this clone. The CDR3 region is CASGVGRNQPQHF. For the CDR3, the DNA is TGTGCCAGCGGAGTTGGGAGAAATCAGCCCCAGCATTTT. The gene calls are TRBV6-5 and TRBJ1-5; no reliable D call. V lost 8 bases, J lost 4 bases, and 12 bases lay in between. In germline, CDR1 is MNHEY, CDR2 SVGAGI. The CDR3 runs to 13 residues.

This chain links TRBV7-8 with TRBJ2-3; 9 bases are shared with TRBD1. This CDR3 is built from 15 residues. Germline CDR1 and CDR2: SGHVS and FQNEAQ. Trimming at V came to 5 bases and at J to 3 bases, leaving 6 bases not matched to a gene. The CDR3 nucleotides read TGTGCCAGCAGCCCTAACAGGGGGCCAACAGATACGCAGTATTTT. This encodes CASSPNRGPTDTQYF.

This clone was seen a handful of times. One junction end disagrees with the germline gene, perhaps due to a read error. V gene TRBV7-7 combines with J gene TRBJ2-7; possibly TRBD1 for D (6 bases). The germline V gene has CDR1 SSHAT and CDR2 FNYEAQ (reference sequence). There are 14 residues in the CDR3. For the CDR3, the DNA is TGTGCTAGCAGCTTAGACAGGATCTCTAAGGAGCAGTACTTC. It encodes CASSLDRISKEQYF.

CDR3 region: CASSLDQGYTF. The CDR3 nucleotides read TGTGCCAGCAGCTTGGACCAGGGCTACACCTTC. The rearrangement uses TRBV5-6 and TRBJ1-2, with D unclear. There are 11 residues in the CDR3. Trimming stripped 0 bases from V and 8 bases from J, with 5 bases between. Per germline, CDR1 SGHDT and CDR2 YYEEEE.

A single count supports this clone. The V gene is TRBV6-5, the J gene TRBJ1-1, with TRBD1 as a possible D gene (5 bases). V was trimmed by 5 bases and J by 8 bases, leaving 12 bases between them. The CDR3 contains 12 residues. Germline loops: CDR1 MNHEY, CDR2 SVGAGI. The CDR3 reads CASSRQYLEAFF. The DNA for the CDR3 is TGTGCCAGCAGTCGACAGTATTTAGAAGCTTTCTTT.

The sample holds a few counts of this clone. J is TRBJ1-2 and V is TRBV27; D uncertain. The germline gives CDR1 MNHEY, CDR2 SMNVEV (reference sequence). With 2 bases removed from V and 3 bases from J, the gap between germline ends came to 7 bases. The CDR3 contains 13 residues. CDR3: CASSLKSHYGYTF. The CDR3 bases are TGTGCCAGCAGTTTAAAAAGCCACTATGGCTACACCTTC.

This clone was seen a handful of times. The CDR3 region is CASRGRTDTQYF. The DNA of the CDR3 is TGTGCCAGCAGGGGGCGCACAGATACGCAGTATTTT. J is TRBJ2-3 and V is TRBV3-1 (or the pseudogene TRBV3-2), with D perhaps TRBD1 (5 bases). Trimming removed 6 bases at V and 1 base at J, with 5 bases between. Germline CDR1 LGHDT, CDR2 YNNKEL (reference sequence). This CDR3 contains 12 residues.

The chain is built from TRBV2 and TRBJ2-1; 9 nucleotides line up with TRBD2. The V gene's germline CDR1 is SNHLY and CDR2 FYNNEI. The CDR3 totals 17 residues. V lost 6 bases to trimming and J lost 4 bases; unmatched junction nucleotides: 13. The CDR3 DNA reads TGTGCCAGCAGCGACGATATAGCGGGGGCCCTGTACAATGAGCAGTTCTTC. It translates to CASSDDIAGALYNEQFF.

V gene TRBV5-6 combines with J gene TRBJ1-4; TRBD1 is a possible D gene (5 bases). The CDR3 runs 14 residues. Germline CDR1 is SGHDT and CDR2 is YYEEEE. Deletions cut 1 base from V and 7 bases from J, with 11 bases between. CDR3: CASSLYGGSEKLFF. DNA of the CDR3: TGTGCCAGCAGCTTGTACGGGGGATCTGAAAAACTGTTTTTT.

V gene TRBV19 combines with J gene TRBJ1-6; TRBD1 aligns across 9 bases. V lost 5 bases to trimming and J lost 7 bases; unmatched junction nucleotides: 9. The CDR3 is 16 amino acids. Looked up from germline, CDR1 is LNHDA and CDR2 is SQIVND (reference sequence). Here the CDR3 DNA reads TGTGCCAGTAGTCCGTCCGGGACAGGGCGGAATTCACCCCTCCACTTT. The encoded protein is CASSPSGTGRNSPLHF.

This rearrangement joins TRBV7-9 to TRBJ1-4; D is unresolved. The germline V gene encodes CDR1 SEHNR and CDR2 FQNEAQ (reference sequence). Trimming stripped 5 bases from V and 6 bases from J, with 10 bases between. The CDR3 contains 13 residues. The CDR3, as DNA: TGTGCCAGCAGCCGACTCCCTTATGAAAAACTGTTTTTT. Translated: CASSRLPYEKLFF.